This T cell receptor beta chain was documented in a study of blood T cell repertoires in COVID-19. Study-wide context: T cells, B-cell-depleted T cells, or PBMCs provided the cDNA or gDNA that served as material.

This clone was detected only a few times. The ends lost 2 bases at V and 2 bases at J; junction bases unmatched: 7. This CDR3 is 16 amino acids long. Germline V gene data show CDR1 as SGHAT and CDR2 as FQNNGV. In the source study's methods: From reference gene primer amplification, estimates of nucleated cell counts were derived. Profiled with immunoSEQ multiplex PCR; TCRdb holds only in-frame clones, not every one. V, J and clone size were drawn from that table, and D and trimming were deduced from the DNA. The repertoire holds roughly 120,000 clones, over 85% seen once, with approximately 3.7% in the top ten.

Input material: peripheral blood. The TCR sequence derives from a middle-aged man with active COVID-19. The J gene is TRBJ2-3, the V gene TRBV11-2; TRBD2 agrees at 7 bases. Here the CDR3 reads CASSLRLAAPTDTQYF. CDR3 nucleotides: TGTGCCAGCAGCTTAAGGCTAGCGGCTCCCACAGATACGCAGTATTTT.